This T cell receptor (beta chain) is drawn from a study of control samples from healthy donors and cancer patients. This clone was seen a few times. CDR3 length equals 18 residues. TCRdb's copy holds only in-frame clones and misses some; the assay was immunoSEQ multiplex PCR. This table holds about 130,000 clones, over 80% found once. Material: blood. The chain recombines TRBV12-2 with TRBJ1-3; TRBD1, as called in the table, went unchecked against the DNA. TRBV12-2 is a recognized pseudogene. The source is a woman aged 45-59 years in good health. The CDR3 nucleotides read TGTGCAAGTCGCTTCACTAGGAGGGGGGACAGCTCTGGAAACACCATATATTTT. Translated: CASRFTRRGDSSGNTIYF.